This record concerns one T cell receptor (beta chain) sequence. Its antigen remains unknown. This specimen belongs to a study of beta chain features in type 1 diabetes. Sorting with CD45RO/CCR7/CD25/CD127/CD95/CD27 yielded naive, central memory, regulatory and stem-like memory CD4+ cells. Whole-study results and caveats: TCRB CDR3 length was moderately but significantly reduced in all four CD4+ subsets of Type 1 diabetes patients.

The CDR3 extends over 15 amino acids. V was pared by 5 bases and J by 2 bases, with 15 bases between. The germline CDR1 and CDR2 sequences are SGHAT and FQNNGV. Expressed TCRB transcripts were sequenced because the isolated RNA had all been reverse transcribed beforehand. Method: immunoSEQ multiplex PCR; TCRdb's copy keeps in-frame clones and lacks some. The repertoire holds about 140,000 clones, roughly 9.3% seen once, with around 0.65% in the top ten. The TCR sequence derives from a woman aged 40 to 55 in good health. This chain links TRBV11-2 with TRBJ1-2, with D possibly TRBD1 on 6 matching bases. Sequenced input: central memory CD4+ T cells from blood. The CDR3 nucleotides read TGTGCCAGCAGCCTGCTGGGGACACCCAACTATGGCTACACCTTC. Translation gives CASSLLGTPNYGYTF. The full variable domain, completed using reference TRBV11-2 and TRBJ1-2, is EAGVAQSPRYKIIEKRQSVAFWCNPISGHATLYWYQQILGQGPKLLIQFQNNGVVDDSQLPKDRFSAERLKGVDSTLKIQPAKLEDSAVYLCASSLLGTPNYGYTFGSGTRLTVV.